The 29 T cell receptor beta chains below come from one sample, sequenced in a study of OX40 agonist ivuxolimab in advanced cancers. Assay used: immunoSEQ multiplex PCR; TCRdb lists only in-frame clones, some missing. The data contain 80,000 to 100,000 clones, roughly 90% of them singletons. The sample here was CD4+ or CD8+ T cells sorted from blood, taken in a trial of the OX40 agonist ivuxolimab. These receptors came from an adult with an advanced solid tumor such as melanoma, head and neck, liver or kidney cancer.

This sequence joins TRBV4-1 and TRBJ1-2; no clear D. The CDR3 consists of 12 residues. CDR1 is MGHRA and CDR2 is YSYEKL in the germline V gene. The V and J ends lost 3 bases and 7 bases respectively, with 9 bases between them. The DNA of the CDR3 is TGCGCCAGCAGCCAGGGCTTAGGTGGCTACACCTTC. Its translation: CASSQGLGGYTF.

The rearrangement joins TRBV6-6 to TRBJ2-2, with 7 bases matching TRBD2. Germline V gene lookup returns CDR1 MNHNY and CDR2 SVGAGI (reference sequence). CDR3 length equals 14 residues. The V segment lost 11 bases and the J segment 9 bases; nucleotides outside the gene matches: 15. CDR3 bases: TGTGCCGGAGCCGGGACTAAGGGGAGCCGGGAGCTGTTTTTT. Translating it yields CAGAGTKGSRELFF.

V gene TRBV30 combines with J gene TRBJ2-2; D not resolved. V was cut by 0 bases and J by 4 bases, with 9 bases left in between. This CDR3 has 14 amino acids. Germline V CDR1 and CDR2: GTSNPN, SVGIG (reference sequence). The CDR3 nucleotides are TGTGCCTGGAGTGTACGGGTTATCACCGGGGAGCTGTTTTTT. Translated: CAWSVRVITGELFF.

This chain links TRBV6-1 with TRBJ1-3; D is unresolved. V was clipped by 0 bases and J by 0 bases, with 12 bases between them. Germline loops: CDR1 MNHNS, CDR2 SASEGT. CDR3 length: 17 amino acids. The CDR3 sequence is CASSEALRVASGNTIYF. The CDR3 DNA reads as TGTGCCAGCAGTGAAGCGCTTCGTGTGGCCTCTGGAAACACCATATATTTT.

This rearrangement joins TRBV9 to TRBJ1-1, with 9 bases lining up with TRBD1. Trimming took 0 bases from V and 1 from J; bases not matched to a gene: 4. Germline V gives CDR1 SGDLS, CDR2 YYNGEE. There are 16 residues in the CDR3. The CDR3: CASSVVGTGPNTEAFF. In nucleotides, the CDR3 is TGTGCCAGCAGCGTAGTAGGGACAGGGCCGAACACTGAAGCTTTCTTT.

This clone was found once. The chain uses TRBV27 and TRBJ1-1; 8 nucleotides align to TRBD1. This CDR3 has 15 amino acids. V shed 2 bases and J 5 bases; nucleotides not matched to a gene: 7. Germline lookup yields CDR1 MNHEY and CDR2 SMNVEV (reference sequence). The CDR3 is CASSLHPGGVTEAFF. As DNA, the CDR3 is TGTGCCAGCAGTTTACATCCAGGGGGCGTTACTGAAGCTTTCTTT.

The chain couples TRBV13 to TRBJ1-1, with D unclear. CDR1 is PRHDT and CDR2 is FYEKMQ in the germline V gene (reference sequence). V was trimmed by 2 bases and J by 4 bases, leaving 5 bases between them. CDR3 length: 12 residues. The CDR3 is CASSLWGTEAFF. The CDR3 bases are TGTGCCAGCAGCTTATGGGGCACTGAAGCTTTCTTT.

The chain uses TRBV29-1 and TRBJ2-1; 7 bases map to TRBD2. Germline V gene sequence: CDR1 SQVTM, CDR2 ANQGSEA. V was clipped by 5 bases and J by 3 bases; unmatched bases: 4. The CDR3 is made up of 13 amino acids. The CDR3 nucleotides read TGCAGCGTTTCTCTAGCGGACTACAATGAGCAGTTCTTC. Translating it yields CSVSLADYNEQFF.

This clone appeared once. CDR3 sequence reads: CASSADRNTEAFF. DNA of the CDR3: TGTGCCAGCAGTGCGGACAGGAACACTGAAGCTTTCTTT. The rearrangement uses TRBV2 and TRBJ1-1; tentative D call: TRBD1 (6 bases). The CDR3 is 13 amino acids. Germline loops: CDR1 SNHLY, CDR2 FYNNEI. The V gene lost 4 bases and the J gene lost 1 base, with 7 bases spanning the gap.

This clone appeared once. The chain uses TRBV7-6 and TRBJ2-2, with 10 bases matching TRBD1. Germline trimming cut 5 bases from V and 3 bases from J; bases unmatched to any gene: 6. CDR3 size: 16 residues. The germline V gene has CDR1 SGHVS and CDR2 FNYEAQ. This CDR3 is CASSRGQGVYTGELFF. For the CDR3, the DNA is TGTGCCAGCAGCCGTGGACAGGGGGTTTACACCGGGGAGCTGTTTTTT.

CDR3 DNA sequence: TGTGCCACCAGCAGAGATCCTATGGCCGAGACCCAGTACTTC. Protein sequence: CATSRDPMAETQYF. The chain is built from TRBV15 and TRBJ2-5, with unresolved D. This CDR3 comprises 14 residues. The germline V and J ends were trimmed by 0 bases and 5 bases, with 10 bases remaining between them. Germline V gives CDR1 LNHNV, CDR2 YYDKDF (reference sequence).

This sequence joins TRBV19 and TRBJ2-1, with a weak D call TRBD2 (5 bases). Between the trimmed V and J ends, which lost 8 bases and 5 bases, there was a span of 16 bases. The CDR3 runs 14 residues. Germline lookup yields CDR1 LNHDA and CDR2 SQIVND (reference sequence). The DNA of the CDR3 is TGTGCCAGTCGGGTCGGACTTGACCACAATGAGCAGTTCTTC. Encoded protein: CASRVGLDHNEQFF.

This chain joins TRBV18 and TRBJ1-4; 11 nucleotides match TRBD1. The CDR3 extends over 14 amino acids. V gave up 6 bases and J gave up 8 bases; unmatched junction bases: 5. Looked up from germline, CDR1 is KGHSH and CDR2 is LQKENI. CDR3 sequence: CASSMGQGGEKLFF. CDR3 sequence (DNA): TGTGCCAGCTCCATGGGACAGGGGGGCGAAAAACTGTTTTTT.

CDR3 loop: CASSEGSWVSEQFF. In DNA form, the CDR3 reads TGTGCCAGCAGTGAGGGTAGCTGGGTTAGTGAGCAGTTCTTC. The chain joins TRBV2 to TRBJ2-1; D remains unclear. CDR1 and CDR2 (germline): SNHLY, FYNNEI. This CDR3 has 14 amino acids. V lost 3 bases to trimming and J lost 9 bases, with 15 bases between them.

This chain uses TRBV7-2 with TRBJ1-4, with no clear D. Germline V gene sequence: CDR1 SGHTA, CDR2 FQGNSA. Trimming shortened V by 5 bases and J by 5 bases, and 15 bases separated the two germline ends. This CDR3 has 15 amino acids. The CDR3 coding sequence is TGTGCCAGCAGCCCCTCCGCGGATCGCAATGAAAAACTGTTTTTT. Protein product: CASSPSADRNEKLFF.

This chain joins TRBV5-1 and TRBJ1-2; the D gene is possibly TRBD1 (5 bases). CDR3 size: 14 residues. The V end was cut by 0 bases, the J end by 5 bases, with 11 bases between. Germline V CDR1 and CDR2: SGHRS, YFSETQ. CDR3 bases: TGCGCCAGCAGCTTGGAGGCGCAGGGTTATGGCTACACCTTC. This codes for CASSLEAQGYGYTF.

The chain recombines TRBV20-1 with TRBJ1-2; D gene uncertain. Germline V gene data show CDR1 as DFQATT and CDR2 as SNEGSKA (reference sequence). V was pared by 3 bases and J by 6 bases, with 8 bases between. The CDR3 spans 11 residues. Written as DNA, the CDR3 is TGCAGTGCTAGCATGGGAGATGGCTACACCTTC. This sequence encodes CSASMGDGYTF.

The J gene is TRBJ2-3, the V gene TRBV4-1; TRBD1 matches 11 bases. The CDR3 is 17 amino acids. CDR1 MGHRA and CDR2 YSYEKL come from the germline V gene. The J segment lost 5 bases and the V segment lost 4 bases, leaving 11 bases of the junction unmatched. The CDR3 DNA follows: TGCGCCAGCAGCCCCGGACGGGACAGGGGGATCTTAGATACGCAGTATTTT. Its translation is CASSPGRDRGILDTQYF.

The CDR3, as DNA: TGTGCCAGCAGCTTACGGGACACCTCGCTCGGGCAGCAGTACTTC. Its protein product is CASSLRDTSLGQQYF. This chain uses TRBV7-2 with TRBJ2-7; TRBD1 is a possible D gene (6 bases). Germline V gene data show CDR1 as SGHTA and CDR2 as FQGNSA. V lost 2 bases and J 8 bases, leaving 19 bases between the germline ends. The CDR3 loop spans 15 amino acids.

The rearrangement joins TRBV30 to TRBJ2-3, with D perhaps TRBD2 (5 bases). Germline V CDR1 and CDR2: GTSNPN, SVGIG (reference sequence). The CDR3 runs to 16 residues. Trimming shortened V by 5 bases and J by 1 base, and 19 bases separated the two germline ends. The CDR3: CAWSYGLAAGTDTQYF. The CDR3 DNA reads TGTGCCTGGTCTTACGGACTTGCGGCCGGCACAGATACGCAGTATTTT. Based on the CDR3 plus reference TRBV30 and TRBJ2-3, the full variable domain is SQTIHQWPATLVQPVGSPLSLECTVEGTSNPNLYWYRQAAGRGLQLLFYSVGIGQISSEVPQNLSASRPQDRQFILSSKKLLLSDSGFYLCAWSYGLAAGTDTQYFGPGTRLTVL.

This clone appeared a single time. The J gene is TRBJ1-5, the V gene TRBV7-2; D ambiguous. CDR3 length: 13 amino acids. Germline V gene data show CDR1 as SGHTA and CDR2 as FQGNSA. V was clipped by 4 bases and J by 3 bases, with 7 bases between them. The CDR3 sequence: CASSWRYNQPQHF. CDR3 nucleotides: TGTGCCAGCAGCTGGAGGTACAATCAGCCCCAGCATTTT.

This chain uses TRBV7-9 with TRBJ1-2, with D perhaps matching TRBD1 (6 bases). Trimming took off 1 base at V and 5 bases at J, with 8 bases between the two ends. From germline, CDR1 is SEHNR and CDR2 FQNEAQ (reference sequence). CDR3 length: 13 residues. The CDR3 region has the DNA TGTGCCAGCAGCTTAGAGGGACAATATGGCTACACCTTC. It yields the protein CASSLEGQYGYTF.

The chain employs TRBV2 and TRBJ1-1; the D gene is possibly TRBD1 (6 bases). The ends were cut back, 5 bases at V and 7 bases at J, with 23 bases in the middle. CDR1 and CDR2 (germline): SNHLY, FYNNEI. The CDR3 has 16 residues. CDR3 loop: CASSQRGGAGTIEAFF. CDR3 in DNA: TGTGCCAGCAGTCAAAGGGGGGGCGCTGGGACGATTGAAGCTTTCTTT.

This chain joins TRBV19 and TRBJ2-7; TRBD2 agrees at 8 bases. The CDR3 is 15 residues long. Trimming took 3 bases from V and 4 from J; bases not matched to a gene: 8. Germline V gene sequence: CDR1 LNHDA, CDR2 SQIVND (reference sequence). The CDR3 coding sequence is TGTGCCAGTAGTATCCAACGGGGGGGAGGTTACGAGCAGTACTTC. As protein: CASSIQRGGGYEQYF.

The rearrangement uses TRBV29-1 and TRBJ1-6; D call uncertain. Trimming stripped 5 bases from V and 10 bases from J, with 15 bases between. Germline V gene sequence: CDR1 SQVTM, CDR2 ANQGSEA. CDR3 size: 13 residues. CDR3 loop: CSVRRGLGSPLHF. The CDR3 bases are TGCAGCGTTCGGCGGGGATTGGGATCACCCCTCCACTTT. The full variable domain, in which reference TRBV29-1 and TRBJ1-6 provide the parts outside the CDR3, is SAVISQKPSRDICQRGTSLTIQCQVDSQVTMMFWYRQQPGQSLTLIATANQGSEATYESGFVIDKFPISRPNLTFSTLTVSNMSPEDSSIYLCSVRRGLGSPLHFGNGTRLTVT.

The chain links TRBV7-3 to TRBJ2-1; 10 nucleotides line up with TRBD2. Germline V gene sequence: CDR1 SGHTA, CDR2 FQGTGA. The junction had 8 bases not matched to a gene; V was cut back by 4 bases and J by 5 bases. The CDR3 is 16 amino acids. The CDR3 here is CASSSNRLAGDNEQFF. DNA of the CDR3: TGTGCCAGCAGCTCCAACAGGCTAGCGGGGGACAATGAGCAGTTCTTC.

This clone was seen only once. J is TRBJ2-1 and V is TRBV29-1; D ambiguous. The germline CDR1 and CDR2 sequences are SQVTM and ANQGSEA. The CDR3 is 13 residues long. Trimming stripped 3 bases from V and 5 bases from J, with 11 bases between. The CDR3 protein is CSVEGFRDNEQFF. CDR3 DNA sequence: TGCAGCGTTGAGGGGTTCCGGGACAATGAGCAGTTCTTC.

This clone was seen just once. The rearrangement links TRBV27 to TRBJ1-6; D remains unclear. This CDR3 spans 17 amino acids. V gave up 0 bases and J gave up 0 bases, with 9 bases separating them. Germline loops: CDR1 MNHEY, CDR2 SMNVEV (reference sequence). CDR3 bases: TGTGCCAGCAGTTTATCGATCGGGAGCTCCTATAATTCACCCCTCCACTTT. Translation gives CASSLSIGSSYNSPLHF.

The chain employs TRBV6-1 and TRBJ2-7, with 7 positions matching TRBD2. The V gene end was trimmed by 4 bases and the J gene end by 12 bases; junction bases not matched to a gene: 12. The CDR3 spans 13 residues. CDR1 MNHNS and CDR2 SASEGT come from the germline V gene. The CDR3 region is CASSGEGRSAGYF. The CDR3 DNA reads TGTGCCAGCAGTGGGGAGGGCCGGTCGGCCGGGTACTTC.